This T cell receptor beta chain was observed in a study of technical replicates of blood from a few donors. CDR3 length: 17 residues. TCRdb keeps only in-frame clones here, not all; method: immunoSEQ multiplex PCR. The sample records more than 75,000 clones, 90% to 96% being singletons. This TCR was recovered from a human donor in good health. The genes are TRBV21-1 and TRBJ1-5; the D call in the table, TRBD1, was not verified against the DNA. TRBV21-1 is deemed a pseudogene. Sequenced material: T cells isolated from PBMCs. CDR3: CASSNGTGGVGNQPQHF. The CDR3 coding sequence is TGTGCCAGCAGCAACGGGACAGGGGGGGTGGGCAATCAGCCCCAGCATTTT.